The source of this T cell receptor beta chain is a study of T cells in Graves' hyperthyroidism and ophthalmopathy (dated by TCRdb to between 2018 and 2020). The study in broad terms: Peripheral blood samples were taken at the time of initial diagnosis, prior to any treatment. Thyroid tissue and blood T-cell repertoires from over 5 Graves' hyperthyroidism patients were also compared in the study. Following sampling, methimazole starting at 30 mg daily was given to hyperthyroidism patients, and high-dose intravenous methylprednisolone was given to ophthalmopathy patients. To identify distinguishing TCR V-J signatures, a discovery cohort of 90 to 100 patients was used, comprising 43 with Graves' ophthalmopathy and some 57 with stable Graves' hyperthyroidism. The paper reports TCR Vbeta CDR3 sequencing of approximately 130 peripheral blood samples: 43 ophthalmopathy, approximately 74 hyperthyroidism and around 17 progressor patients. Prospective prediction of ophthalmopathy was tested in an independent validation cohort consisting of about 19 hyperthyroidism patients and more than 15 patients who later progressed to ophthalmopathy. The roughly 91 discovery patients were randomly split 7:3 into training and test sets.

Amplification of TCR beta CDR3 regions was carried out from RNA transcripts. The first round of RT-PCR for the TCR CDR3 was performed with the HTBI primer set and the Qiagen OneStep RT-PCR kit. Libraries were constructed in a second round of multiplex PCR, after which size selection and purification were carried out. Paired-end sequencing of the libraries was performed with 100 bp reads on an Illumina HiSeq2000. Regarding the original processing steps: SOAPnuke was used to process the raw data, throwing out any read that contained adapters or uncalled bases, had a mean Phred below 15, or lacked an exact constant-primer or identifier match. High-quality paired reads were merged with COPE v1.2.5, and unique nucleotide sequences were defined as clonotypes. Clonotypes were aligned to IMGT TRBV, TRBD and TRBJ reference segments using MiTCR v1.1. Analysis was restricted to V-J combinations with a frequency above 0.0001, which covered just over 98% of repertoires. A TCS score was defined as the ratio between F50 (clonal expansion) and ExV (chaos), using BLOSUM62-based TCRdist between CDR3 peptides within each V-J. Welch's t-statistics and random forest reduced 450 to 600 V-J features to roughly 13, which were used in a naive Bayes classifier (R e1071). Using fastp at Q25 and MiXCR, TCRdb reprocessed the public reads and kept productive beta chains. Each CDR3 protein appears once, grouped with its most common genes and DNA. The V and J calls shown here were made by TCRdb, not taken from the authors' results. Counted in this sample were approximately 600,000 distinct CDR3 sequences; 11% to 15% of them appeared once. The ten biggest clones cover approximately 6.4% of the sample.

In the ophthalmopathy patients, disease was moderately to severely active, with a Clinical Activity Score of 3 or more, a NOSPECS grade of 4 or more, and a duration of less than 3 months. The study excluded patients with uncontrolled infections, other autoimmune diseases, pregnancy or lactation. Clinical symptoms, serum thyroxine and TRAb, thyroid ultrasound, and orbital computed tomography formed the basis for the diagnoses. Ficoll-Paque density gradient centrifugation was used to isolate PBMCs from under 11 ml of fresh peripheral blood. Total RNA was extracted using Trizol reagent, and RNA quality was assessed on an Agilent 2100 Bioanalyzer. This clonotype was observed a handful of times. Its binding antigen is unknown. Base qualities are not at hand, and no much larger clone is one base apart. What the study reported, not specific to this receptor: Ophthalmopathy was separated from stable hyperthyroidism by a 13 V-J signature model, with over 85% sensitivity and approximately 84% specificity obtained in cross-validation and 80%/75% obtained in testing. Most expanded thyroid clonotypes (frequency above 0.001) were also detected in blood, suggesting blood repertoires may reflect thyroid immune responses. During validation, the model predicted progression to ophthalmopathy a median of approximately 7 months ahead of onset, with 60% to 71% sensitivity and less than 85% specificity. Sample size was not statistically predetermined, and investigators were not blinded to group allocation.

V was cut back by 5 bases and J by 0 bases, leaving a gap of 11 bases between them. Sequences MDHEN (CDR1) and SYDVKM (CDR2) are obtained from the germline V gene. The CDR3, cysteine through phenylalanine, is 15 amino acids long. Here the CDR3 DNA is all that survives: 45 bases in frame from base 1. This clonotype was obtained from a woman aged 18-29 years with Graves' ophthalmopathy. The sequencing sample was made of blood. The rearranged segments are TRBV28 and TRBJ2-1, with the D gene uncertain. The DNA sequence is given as TGTGCCAGCAGTCAAAGGGATTCCTCCTACAATGAGCAGTTCTTC. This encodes CASSQRDSSYNEQFF.